This is a list of T cell receptor beta chains from one sample in a study of blood T cell repertoires in COVID-19. The protocol was immunoSEQ multiplex PCR, while the TCRdb copy is restricted to in-frame clones and leaves out a portion. The sample holds 260,000 or so clones, nearly 90% seen once. The sample was peripheral blood. The receptors stem from a human donor in a cohort sampled during active COVID-19. CDR3s include the opening cysteine and the closing phenylalanine or tryptophan. D genes are given only for firm matches. Expanded clones get a size class; other rows say once, few or many, or leave the size out.

D gene	V gene	clone size	J gene	CDR3 DNA	CDR3 protein
TRBD1	TRBV5-6	NA	TRBJ2-2	TGTGCCAGCAGCTCATTCAGGTACGATGGACAGGGCGACACCGGGGAGCTGTTTTTT	CASSSFRYDGQGDTGELFF
NA	TRBV10-3	NA	TRBJ1-3	TGTGCCGTAGCAGGGTACTCTGGAAACACCATATATTTT	CAVAGYSGNTIYF
NA	TRBV19	NA	TRBJ1-2	TGTGCCAGTAGTCTGTTAGAGGGAACTTTAAGAGGCTACACCTTC	CASSLLEGTLRGYTF
NA	TRBV6-5	few	TRBJ2-2	TGTGCCAGCGTTGTGCGGGGGAACACCGGGGAGCTGTTTTTT	CASVVRGNTGELFF
TRBD1	TRBV7-3	NA	TRBJ2-7	TGTGCCAGCAGCTTACAGGGGGCCTCCTACGAGCAGTACTTC	CASSLQGASYEQYF
NA	TRBV7-9	NA	TRBJ2-7	TGTGCCAGCAGCCCTGGGACACAGCACTACGAGCAGTACTTC	CASSPGTQHYEQYF
NA	TRBV5-6	NA	TRBJ2-7	TGTGCCAGCAGCTCGGTTACTAGACCCCCGATTTACGAGCAGTACTTC	CASSSVTRPPIYEQYF
NA	TRBV6-1	many	TRBJ1-2	TGTGCCAGCAGTGAACCGGCCGGGTCAGGGTTGCAGGGCTACACCTTC	CASSEPAGSGLQGYTF
TRBD2	TRBV7-9	NA	TRBJ2-1	TGTGCCAGCAGCTTACAGGGACTAGCCTACAATGAGCAGTTCTTC	CASSLQGLAYNEQFF
TRBD1	TRBV13	NA	TRBJ2-2	TGTGCCAGCAGCTACGACAGGGTATCCGGGGAGCTGTTTTTT	CASSYDRVSGELFF
TRBD1	TRBV7-2	NA	TRBJ2-7	TGTGCCAGCAGCTGGGATGGGCAGGGGGCCTACGAGCAGTACTTC	CASSWDGQGAYEQYF
NA	TRBV6-5	few	TRBJ2-2	TGTGCCAGCAAGAGGATCACCGGGGAGCTGTTTTTT	CASKRITGELFF
NA	TRBV30	NA	TRBJ1-1	TGTGCCTGCCTAGGTCCGGGGGGAGGTGAGGCTTTCTTT	CACLGPGGGEAFF
NA	TRBV5-8	NA	TRBJ1-5	TGTGCCAGCAGCTCGCGAGACAGGCCTCCCCAGCATTTT	CASSSRDRPPQHF
NA	TRBV28	NA	TRBJ1-1	TGTGCCAGCAGTTTACGGCAGGGTGCGACTGAAGCTTTCTTT	CASSLRQGATEAFF
NA	TRBV19	few	TRBJ2-2	TGTGCCAGTAGACCCTTAGCCGGGGAGCTGTTTTTT	CASRPLAGELFF
NA	TRBV11-3	NA	TRBJ1-4	TGTGCCAGCAGCTTAGCGGGGGGCGATGAAAAACTGTTTTTT	CASSLAGGDEKLFF
TRBD1	TRBV7-2	NA	TRBJ1-3	TGTGCCAGCAGCGTGGACAGGGTCTCTGGAAACACCATATATTTT	CASSVDRVSGNTIYF
NA	TRBV11-2	NA	TRBJ2-5	TGTGCCAGCAGCTTAGACCAGGGGACGCAAGAGACCCAGTACTTC	CASSLDQGTQETQYF
NA	TRBV19	once	TRBJ2-3	TGTGCCAGTAGTATCCAGATCACAGATACGCAGTATTTT	CASSIQITDTQYF
TRBD1	TRBV28	NA	TRBJ2-7	TGTGCCAGCAGGACAGGGTTGGGCTACGAGCAGTACTTC	CASRTGLGYEQYF
NA	TRBV9	NA	TRBJ2-1	TGTGCCAGCAGCTCACCCACCCAGACGACTAGTAGCTCCTACAATGAGCAGTTCTTC	CASSSPTQTTSSSYNEQFF
NA	TRBV5-1	NA	TRBJ1-6	TGCGCCAGCAGCTGGGCGGGGGCGTCCTATAATTCACCCCTCCACTTT	CASSWAGASYNSPLHF
TRBD1	TRBV28	NA	TRBJ1-1	TGTGCCAGCAGTACAGGGGTCGGAGCTTTCTTT	CASSTGVGAFF
TRBD1	TRBV12-3/TRBV12-4	NA	TRBJ2-7	TGTGCCAGCAGTGGGGCCAGGGGGTACGAGCAGTACTTC	CASSGARGYEQYF
NA	TRBV27	NA	TRBJ2-7	TGTGCCAGCAGTCGCACTCGACAGACCTACGAGCAGTACTTC	CASSRTRQTYEQYF
NA	TRBV7-8	NA	TRBJ1-1	TGTGCCAGCAGCTCCGTGGCAGGCGATTACACTGAAGCTTTCTTT	CASSSVAGDYTEAFF
TRBD1	TRBV12-3/TRBV12-4	NA	TRBJ1-3	TGTGCCAGCTCAGGGGGCTCTGGAAACACCATATATTTT	CASSGGSGNTIYF
NA	TRBV7-2	NA	TRBJ1-6	TGTGCCAGCAGCCCCCGGTCCTATAATTCACCCCTCCACTTT	CASSPRSYNSPLHF
NA	TRBV4-1	NA	TRBJ1-1	TGCGCCAGCAGCCAAGAAGGGTACCAGGGGTACACTGAAGCTTTCTTT	CASSQEGYQGYTEAFF
NA	TRBV19	NA	TRBJ1-5	TGTGCCAGTAGTATACAGGGGCCCGCTCAATTCTATAGCAATCAGCCCCAGCATTTT	CASSIQGPAQFYSNQPQHF
NA	TRBV19	NA	TRBJ2-6	TGTGCCAGTAGTATCGACAGGGACTCCGGGGCCAACGTCCTGACTTTC	CASSIDRDSGANVLTF
TRBD1	TRBV6-5	NA	TRBJ2-7	TGTGCCAGCAGTTACCGTGGACAGGGTCGCTACGAGCAGTACTTC	CASSYRGQGRYEQYF
TRBD1	TRBV19	NA	TRBJ1-1	TGTGCCAGTAGTCCTTCCACGACAGGGGGCACTGAAGCTTTCTTT	CASSPSTTGGTEAFF
TRBD1	TRBV19	NA	TRBJ1-6	TGTGCCAGTAGTATTGGAGGGACAGGAATTTCACCCCTCCACTTT	CASSIGGTGISPLHF
TRBD1	TRBV7-9	NA	TRBJ2-2	TGTGCCAGCAGCTCCGGGACAGGCACCGGGGAGCTGTTTTTT	CASSSGTGTGELFF